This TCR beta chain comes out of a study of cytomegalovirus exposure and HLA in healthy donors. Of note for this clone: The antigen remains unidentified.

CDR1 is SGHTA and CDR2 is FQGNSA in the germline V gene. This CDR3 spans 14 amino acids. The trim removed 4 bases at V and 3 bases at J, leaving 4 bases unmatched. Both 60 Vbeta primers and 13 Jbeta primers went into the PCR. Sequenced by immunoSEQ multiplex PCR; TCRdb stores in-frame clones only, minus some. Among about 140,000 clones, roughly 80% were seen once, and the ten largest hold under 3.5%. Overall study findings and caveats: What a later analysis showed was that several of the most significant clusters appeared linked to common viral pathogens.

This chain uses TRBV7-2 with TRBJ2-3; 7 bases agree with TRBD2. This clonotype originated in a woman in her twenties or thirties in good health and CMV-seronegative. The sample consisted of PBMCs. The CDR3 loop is CASSSSGATDTQYF. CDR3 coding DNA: TGTGCCAGCAGCTCCAGCGGGGCTACAGATACGCAGTATTTT.